This T cell receptor beta chain was identified during a study of T cells in Graves' hyperthyroidism and ophthalmopathy. Findings of the study overall: The model's output predicted ophthalmopathy at a median of about 6.5 months prior to onset.

Regions amplified from RNA transcripts were the TCR beta CDR3 regions. Primed by the HTBI set, a first-round RT-PCR was run on the TCR CDR3. TCRdb ran MiXCR on the multiplex PCR reads and lists one entry per CDR3 protein. Of some 770,000 distinct CDR3 sequences listed, approximately 16% were seen once; the top ten hold under 10%. Germline loops: CDR1 SQVTM, CDR2 ANQGSEA. Trimming removed 6 bases at V and 6 bases at J, with 15 bases between. The CDR3 runs 13 residues. Only a few counts were recorded for this clonotype. Its target is unknown. The genes are TRBV29-1 and TRBJ2-4; possibly TRBD2 for D (6 bases). The receptor comes from a man between 18 and 35 years old with Graves' hyperthyroidism. The specimen sequenced was blood. Here the CDR3 DNA reads TGCAGCGTACGACGTGGAGGGGTAAACATTCAGTACTTC. It encodes CSVRRGGVNIQYF.